This TCR beta chain was documented in a study of blood T cell repertoires in COVID-19. The CDR3 has 17 amino acids. Trimming took 2 bases from V and 3 from J; bases not matched to a gene: 15. Germline lookup yields CDR1 GTSNPN and CDR2 SVGIG (reference sequence). This clone has at least ten counts. Profiled with immunoSEQ multiplex PCR; TCRdb holds only in-frame clones, not every one. The sample includes about 200,000 clones, 84% seen only once; the top ten take approximately 13%. Sequencing was performed on peripheral blood. This chain uses TRBV30 with TRBJ1-1, with 7 nucleotides matching TRBD1. This clonotype originated in a human donor in a cohort sampled during active COVID-19. CDR3 sequence: CAWSLKEAGGRHTEAFF. In nucleotides, the CDR3 is TGTGCCTGGAGTCTCAAAGAAGCAGGGGGACGGCACACTGAAGCTTTCTTT.